The rows below give T cell receptor beta chains drawn from one sample of a study of T cell repertoires in cytomegalovirus infection. A single record per CDR3 protein comes from TCRdb applying MiXCR to the reads. The sample has 500,000 or so distinct CDR3 sequences; 16% are singletons. The source material was CD8+ T cells from PBMCs. The receptors derive from a human donor in good health (CMV status not recorded). Some clones in this sample may be carry-over from other donors' samples. CDR3s include the opening cysteine and the closing phenylalanine or tryptophan. D genes are given only for firm matches. Size tells how often a clone was seen (once, few, many) or the class of an expanded clone, and some rows leave it out.

D gene	J gene	clone size	V gene	CDR3 DNA	CDR3 protein
TRBD1	TRBJ2-7	many	TRBV5-1	TGCGCCAGCAGCTTGGACCGGGACAGGATCCACGAGCAGTACTTC	CASSLDRDRIHEQYF
TRBD2	TRBJ2-1	many	TRBV12-3/TRBV12-4	TGTGCCAGCTGGGGGACTAGCGGCTACAATGAGCAGTTCTTC	CASWGTSGYNEQFF
TRBD2	TRBJ2-5	-	TRBV27	TGTGCCAGCAGTTTAAAGGGTATCCGGTGGCTAGCGGGACAAGAGACCCAGTACTTC	CASSLKGIRWLAGQETQYF
TRBD1	TRBJ1-1	many	TRBV20-1	TGCAGTGCTAGGGACAGGGGGAGCACTGAAGCTTTCTTT	CSARDRGSTEAFF
TRBD2	TRBJ2-5	-	TRBV19	TGTGCCAGTAGCACCTCCGGGGGGGGAGAAGATAGGACCCAGTACTTC	CASSTSGGGEDRTQYF
TRBD1	TRBJ2-6	-	TRBV9	TGTGCCAGCAGCGTAGCGACAGGGGGAGGCGGTGGGGCCAACGTCCTGACTTTC	CASSVATGGGGGANVLTF
-	TRBJ2-3	many	TRBV7-9	TGTGCCAGCAGCCCCGGCGGGAAGGGCACAGATACGCAGTATTTT	CASSPGGKGTDTQYF
-	TRBJ2-1	-	TRBV9	TGTGCCAGCAGCGTTTCCGGGCTGTCTAACAATGAGCAGTTCTTC	CASSVSGLSNNEQFF
TRBD2	TRBJ2-3	-	TRBV7-9	TGTGCCAGCAGGTTTAGCGGGCGCACAGATACGCAGTATTTT	CASRFSGRTDTQYF
-	TRBJ2-7	few	TRBV12-3/TRBV12-4	TGTGCCAGCAGTTGGGGGGGCATCAACGAGCAGTACTTC	CASSWGGINEQYF
-	TRBJ2-7	few	TRBV9	TGTGCCAGCAGCGTAGCGAGACTAGGGAACGAGCAGTACTTC	CASSVARLGNEQYF
-	TRBJ2-7	-	TRBV2	TGTGCCAGCAGTGCGCGAGTCACAAAAACCTACGTGCAGTACTTC	CASSARVTKTYVQYF
-	TRBJ2-7	many	TRBV7-9	TGTGCCAGCAGCTTAGAACCCGAAACAGGGAACTACGAGCAGTACTTC	CASSLEPETGNYEQYF
TRBD1	TRBJ2-7	-	TRBV6-5	TGTGCCAGCAGTTACGGGCGCAGGGGGCTGAATAACCCCTACGAGCAGTACTTC	CASSYGRRGLNNPYEQYF
-	TRBJ2-1	-	TRBV5-6	TGTGCCAGCAGCCCCCCCCGTGCGGGGCCCAACAATGAGCAGTTCTTC	CASSPPRAGPNNEQFF
-	TRBJ1-1	-	TRBV27	TGTGCCAGCAGCGGGGGGCCTACCGAAGCTTTCTTT	CASSGGPTEAFF
-	TRBJ1-4	many	TRBV19	TGTGCCAGTAGTGCCCTCGGAGCCCGCGGGGGAGAACTGTTTTTT	CASSALGARGGELFF
TRBD1	TRBJ1-1	-	TRBV19	TGTGCCAGTAGACCTCGACAGGGTAACACTGAAGCTTTCTTT	CASRPRQGNTEAFF
TRBD1	TRBJ2-5	-	TRBV12-3/TRBV12-4	TGTGCCAGCAGGAAAACAGGGGGCAGGGAGACCCAGTACTTC	CASRKTGGRETQYF
TRBD1	TRBJ2-7	many	TRBV9	TGTGCCAGCAGCGGGACCGAGACAGGGAAACGATTTGAGCAGTACTTC	CASSGTETGKRFEQYF
-	TRBJ2-2	-	TRBV5-6	TGTGCCAGCAGCTTTCCAGGGGGGCGGACCGGGGAGCTGTTTTTT	CASSFPGGRTGELFF
TRBD2	TRBJ2-7	many	TRBV7-2	TGTGCCAGCAGCTTCGCAGGCGGGAGGGCCACCTACGAGCAGTACTTC	CASSFAGGRATYEQYF
TRBD1	TRBJ2-1	few	TRBV7-7	TGTGCTAGCAGCTTAGGAGGGCTCAGGGGGCTCAATGAGCAGTTCTTC	CASSLGGLRGLNEQFF
-	TRBJ2-1	few	TRBV29-1	TGCAGCGTTGAAATTCCTGAGCAGTTCTTC	CSVEIPEQFF
TRBD2	TRBJ2-1	many	TRBV7-9	TGTGCCAGCAGCCTTAGCGGGAGGGCCGTCAATGAGCAGTTCTTC	CASSLSGRAVNEQFF
TRBD1	TRBJ2-4	few	TRBV6-1	TGTGCCAGCAGGAGGACAGGGGAAAACATTCAGTACTTC	CASRRTGENIQYF
TRBD2	TRBJ2-1	-	TRBV9	TGTGCCAGCAGCGTAGCTGAGCGGGAGGGGACCTACAATGAGCAGTTCTTC	CASSVAEREGTYNEQFF
-	TRBJ2-1	many	TRBV5-4	TGTGCCAGCAGCTTGGCCTATTCCTACAATGAGCAGTTCTTC	CASSLAYSYNEQFF
TRBD2	TRBJ2-7	-	TRBV9	TGTGCCAGCGGACTTGAGAGGGGTCCGGGACTAGGCTACGAGCAGTACTTC	CASGLERGPGLGYEQYF
TRBD2	TRBJ2-1	-	TRBV12-3/TRBV12-4	TGTGCCAGCAGAGGGAAAATAGCGGGCGAGGCCTACAATGAGCAGTTCTTC	CASRGKIAGEAYNEQFF
TRBD1	TRBJ2-1	few	TRBV7-9	TGTGCCAGTGGACAGGGGGTAAATGAGCAGTTCTTC	CASGQGVNEQFF
-	TRBJ1-2	-	TRBV3-1	TGTGCCAGCAGCCAAGATCGGGGGTCCGGCTACACCTTC	CASSQDRGSGYTF
-	TRBJ2-7	-	TRBV6-1	TGTGCCAGCAGTCCCACAGGAAGTTGGGCCGAGCAGTACTTC	CASSPTGSWAEQYF
TRBD1	TRBJ1-1	few	TRBV5-4	TGTGCCAGCATCCCCCGGACAGGGACTGAAGCTTTCTTT	CASIPRTGTEAFF
-	TRBJ2-7	few	TRBV20-1	TGCAGTGCTAGAGGACAGGATAGCTCCTACGAGCAGTACTTC	CSARGQDSSYEQYF
-	TRBJ2-1	many	TRBV6-1	TGTGCCAGCCAGGATCGGAGTGAGCAGTTCTTC	CASQDRSEQFF
-	TRBJ2-5	few	TRBV20-1	TGCAGTGAGTCAGAGTACCAAGAGACCCAGTACTTC	CSESEYQETQYF
-	TRBJ1-2	many	TRBV12-3/TRBV12-4	TGTGCCAGCGGGCGCTACACCTTC	CASGRYTF
-	TRBJ2-3	many	TRBV11-2	TGTGCCAGCATCGATGGCAGGTTTAGTTTATCTAGCACAGATACGCAGTATTTT	CASIDGRFSLSSTDTQYF
TRBD2	TRBJ2-3	few	TRBV7-3	TGTGCCAGCAGTTTGGGACTAGCGGGGAGGCCAGATACGCAGTATTTT	CASSLGLAGRPDTQYF
TRBD1	TRBJ1-1	few	TRBV28	TGTGCCAGCAGGGCCGAACAGGGGGCGAGGGGCACTGAAGCTTTCTTT	CASRAEQGARGTEAFF
-	TRBJ1-1	many	TRBV6-1	TGTGCCAGCAGTGAAGGGCCTGCCAGAACTGAAGCTTTCTTT	CASSEGPARTEAFF
-	TRBJ2-4	-	TRBV2	TGTGCCAGCAGCGAAAGCCTACTCGGGATCAAAAACATTCAGTACTTC	CASSESLLGIKNIQYF
TRBD1	TRBJ1-6	many	TRBV27	TGTGCCAGCAGTCGGGACAGTTATTCACCCCTCCACTTT	CASSRDSYSPLHF
-	TRBJ1-1	-	TRBV6-2/TRBV6-3	TGTGCCAGCAGTTACTCTAGACTGGGAAAGCGATATGAAGCTTTCTTT	CASSYSRLGKRYEAFF
TRBD2	TRBJ2-2	many	TRBV12-3/TRBV12-4	TGTGCCAGCAGTTCAGCGGCGGGAGATATCACCGGGGAGCTGTTTTTT	CASSSAAGDITGELFF
TRBD1	TRBJ1-1	many	TRBV14	TGTGCCAGCAGCCAAGAGGGACAGGCTCGGTGGGAAGCTTTCTTT	CASSQEGQARWEAFF
TRBD2	TRBJ2-2	many	TRBV6-1	TGTGCCAGCAGTGAGAGAGCGGGGGGGCCTCCCGGGGAGCTGTTTTTT	CASSERAGGPPGELFF
TRBD1	TRBJ1-2	few	TRBV24-1	TGTGCCACCAGTGATTCAGGGGGCGATGGCTACACCTTC	CATSDSGGDGYTF
TRBD2	TRBJ2-7	-	TRBV19	TGTGCCAGTAGTATTCCTCGGACTAGCGGGAGGGCCGACCTGTACTTC	CASSIPRTSGRADLYF
TRBD2	TRBJ2-5	-	TRBV27	TGTGCCAGCAGTTTATGGGGGGGGGGGGTCCAAGAGACCCAGTACTTC	CASSLWGGGVQETQYF
-	TRBJ1-5	few	TRBV4-2	TGTGCCAGCAGCCGAATTCAGGGACAGCCCCAGCATTTT	CASSRIQGQPQHF
-	TRBJ1-5	-	TRBV28	TGTGCCAGCAGATTAGTAGGGGGGGGCCTCAATCAGCCCCAGCATTTT	CASRLVGGGLNQPQHF
-	TRBJ1-1	many	TRBV14	TGTGCCAGCAGCCAAGTTCCGGGACGGGACACTGAAGCTTTCTTT	CASSQVPGRDTEAFF
-	TRBJ1-1	-	TRBV10-3	TGTGCCATCAGCACCATCCTCAGGTTCGTGAACACTGAAGCTTTCTTT	CAISTILRFVNTEAFF
-	TRBJ2-6	-	TRBV5-4	TGTGCCAGCAGCCGGTTCAAAGGGACGCCTAGCTCTGGGGCCAACGTCCTGACTTTC	CASSRFKGTPSSGANVLTF
-	TRBJ2-2	many	TRBV12-3/TRBV12-4	TGTGCCAGCAGCCGCACAGATTCGAACACCGGGGAGCTGTTTTTT	CASSRTDSNTGELFF
TRBD2	TRBJ2-7	many	TRBV7-9	TGTGCCAGCAGCTTAGCGGTAGCGGGAGGTAAAAGGGAGCAGTACTTC	CASSLAVAGGKREQYF
-	TRBJ2-7	-	TRBV6-5	TGTGCCAGCAGTTACTCTGATGGAGTCTCCTACGAGCAGTACTTC	CASSYSDGVSYEQYF
-	TRBJ2-1	-	TRBV25-1	TGTGCCAGCAGTGAACTCCTTACAGGGAACGATGAGCAGTTCTTC	CASSELLTGNDEQFF